Listed below are T cell receptor beta chains from one sample, sequenced in a study of T cell changes during pregnancy in multiple sclerosis. Clones were sequenced by immunoSEQ multiplex PCR, and TCRdb holds only the in-frame ones, with some missing. Among fewer than 75,000 clones listed, under 95% were seen once. The material sequenced was peripheral blood, taken after pregnancy. Receptors originate from a female donor in good health, enrolled as a control in a pregnancy study. CDR3s include the opening cysteine and the closing phenylalanine or tryptophan. Each record gives: clone size, D gene, V gene, J gene, CDR3 DNA, CDR3 protein. The D gene is left open where the match is weak. Expanded clones get a size class; other rows say once, few or many, or leave the size out.

>NA|NA|TRBV28|TRBJ1-1
TGTGCCAGCACTCCTTCCAGGCCGAACACTGAAGCTTTCTTT
CASTPSRPNTEAFF
>NA|TRBD1|TRBV5-6|TRBJ1-2
TGTGCCAGCAGCCGGTTAGACAGGGGGAACTATGGCTACACCTTC
CASSRLDRGNYGYTF
>NA|TRBD1|TRBV9|TRBJ2-3
TGTGCCAGCTCACAGGGGAGCACAGATACGCAGTATTTT
CASSQGSTDTQYF
>NA|NA|TRBV18|TRBJ2-1
TGTGCCAGCTCACCACAGGCTAGCATCGGCAATGAGCAGTTCTTC
CASSPQASIGNEQFF
>NA|TRBD2|TRBV7-9|TRBJ2-1
TGTGCCAGCAGCTATCCGGGACTAGCGGGACTCGAGCAGTTCTTC
CASSYPGLAGLEQFF
>NA|TRBD1|TRBV27|TRBJ1-2
TGTGCCAGCAGTTTGAGGGGACAGGCATCTGGCTACACCTTC
CASSLRGQASGYTF
>NA|NA|TRBV11-3|TRBJ2-7
TGTGCCAGCAGCTTAGGCAGGGGATCTTGGGAGCAGTACTTC
CASSLGRGSWEQYF
>NA|TRBD1|TRBV30|TRBJ1-4
TGTGCCTGGACCGACGGACAGGGGGCCCCCAAACTGTTTTTT
CAWTDGQGAPKLFF
>NA|NA|TRBV4-3|TRBJ2-6
TGCGCCAGCAGCCCCGTGGGGGGCTCTGGGGCCAACGTCCTGACTTTC
CASSPVGGSGANVLTF
>NA|TRBD1|TRBV9|TRBJ2-2
TGTGCCAGCAGCGTAGGTTGGGGACAGAACAGGGCCGGGGAGCTGTTTTTT
CASSVGWGQNRAGELFF
>few|TRBD2|TRBV7-3|TRBJ2-1
TGTGCCAGCAGCTTACGGGGACTAGCTGACAATGAGCAGTTCTTC
CASSLRGLADNEQFF
>NA|TRBD1|TRBV18|TRBJ1-5
TGTGCCAGCTCAATGACAGGGGGCCTCTGGCATTTT
CASSMTGGLWHF
>NA|TRBD1|TRBV10-2|TRBJ2-7
TGCGCCAGCAGGGGACAGGGGCCGCCATACGAGCAGTACTTC
CASRGQGPPYEQYF
>NA|NA|TRBV7-9|TRBJ2-1
TGTGCCAGCAGCTTGGGCACCTGGAATGAGCAGTTCTTC
CASSLGTWNEQFF
>NA|TRBD2|TRBV6-7|TRBJ2-5
TGTGCCAGCGACCCTGGGGGGGGAGGGGAGGTGATGGCTAGGCCTAAAGAGACCCAGTACTTC
CASDPGGGGEVMARPKETQYF
>NA|NA|TRBV27|TRBJ1-2
TGTGCCAGCAGTTTGATGGCAGGGCGAAGCTACACCTTC
CASSLMAGRSYTF
>NA|NA|TRBV7-9|TRBJ1-2
TGTGCCAGCAGCTTATGGGGGCTCGGATCGCTTTCTAACTATGGCTACACCTTC
CASSLWGLGSLSNYGYTF
>NA|NA|TRBV15|TRBJ2-6
TGTGCCACCAGCAGATCCCTGACTTCATCTTACGGGGCCAACGTCCTGACTTTC
CATSRSLTSSYGANVLTF
>NA|TRBD1|TRBV10-2|TRBJ2-7
TGCGCCAGCAGTGTCCGCAGGGGGCGGGGTGAGCAGTACTTC
CASSVRRGRGEQYF
>NA|TRBD2|TRBV4-2|TRBJ2-1
TGTGCCAGCAGCCCACATCGGAAGAGTCTTGGACTAGCGGGGGAGCTACGCTACAATGAGCAGTTCTTC
CASSPHRKSLGLAGELRYNEQFF
>NA|TRBD2|TRBV9|TRBJ2-1
TGTGCCAGCAGCCCCACGGGGGGGACCGCCTACAATGAGCAGTTCTTC
CASSPTGGTAYNEQFF
>NA|NA|TRBV5-4|TRBJ1-3
TGTGCCAGCAGCTTGGACCGCTACTCTGGAAACACCATATATTTT
CASSLDRYSGNTIYF
>NA|NA|TRBV4-1|TRBJ1-1
TGCGCCAGCAGCCCTGTCCAGGGGCTTAACACTGAAGCTTTCTTT
CASSPVQGLNTEAFF
>NA|TRBD2|TRBV19|TRBJ2-1
TGTGCCAGTAGTGTAGCGGGAGGGGACTACAATGAGCAGTTCTTC
CASSVAGGDYNEQFF
>NA|NA|TRBV7-2|TRBJ2-6
TGTGCCAGCAGCCCGGGACATAGGAACTCTGGGGCCAACGTCCTGACTTTC
CASSPGHRNSGANVLTF
>NA|TRBD1|TRBV28|TRBJ1-1
TGTGCCAGTAGTGGACAGGGGCGATCTGAAGCTTTCTTT
CASSGQGRSEAFF
>NA|TRBD1|TRBV19|TRBJ2-1
TGTGCCAGTAGTATAATCGGACAGGGAGAGGGGAATGAGCAGTTCTTC
CASSIIGQGEGNEQFF
>NA|NA|TRBV6-1|TRBJ1-1
TGTGCCAGCAGTGAAAAGGTGACAGCCCCGAACACTGAAGCTTTCTTT
CASSEKVTAPNTEAFF
>NA|TRBD2|TRBV4-3|TRBJ2-7
TGCGCCAGCAGCCGGCAGACTAGCGGGGGGTCCTACGAGCAGTACTTC
CASSRQTSGGSYEQYF
>NA|TRBD1|TRBV7-3|TRBJ1-2
TGTGCCAGCAGCTTAGCATCGGGACAGGGGTATGGCTACACCTTC
CASSLASGQGYGYTF
>NA|TRBD2|TRBV6-1|TRBJ2-1
TGTGCCAGCAGTGAACGCGGACTAGCGGGAGGCTCCTACAATGAGCAGTTCTTC
CASSERGLAGGSYNEQFF
>NA|NA|TRBV2|TRBJ1-1
TGTGCCAGCAGTGCCAGGACACAGAACACTGAAGCTTTCTTT
CASSARTQNTEAFF
>NA|TRBD1|TRBV6-6|TRBJ2-7
TGTGCCAGCAGCTATGACAGGGGCTCCTACGAGCAGTACTTC
CASSYDRGSYEQYF
>NA|NA|TRBV4-2|TRBJ2-5
TGTGCCAGCAGCCAAGTGGGAGCGGAGACCCAGTACTTC
CASSQVGAETQYF
>once|NA|TRBV2|TRBJ2-5
TGTGCCAGCAGCGCTGGCGGTGGTCAAGAGACCCAGTACTTC
CASSAGGGQETQYF
>NA|NA|TRBV7-3|TRBJ2-7
TGTGCCAGCAGCTTCGGACAGTCCTACGAGCAGTACTTC
CASSFGQSYEQYF
>NA|NA|TRBV7-9|TRBJ2-2
TGTGCCAGCAGATTAGCGGAGACGAACACCGGGGAGCTGTTTTTT
CASRLAETNTGELFF
>NA|TRBD2|TRBV25-1|TRBJ2-6
TGTGCCAGCAGCCTAAGCGGGGACTCTGGGGCCAACGTCCTGACTTTC
CASSLSGDSGANVLTF
>NA|TRBD2|TRBV7-2|TRBJ2-4
TGTGCCAGCAGCCCTACCGACAGCGGGAGCAAAAACATTCAGTACTTC
CASSPTDSGSKNIQYF
>NA|NA|TRBV6-1|TRBJ1-2
TGTGCCAGCAGTGAGGCGGGCAGGGGCCCTGGCTACACCTTC
CASSEAGRGPGYTF
>NA|NA|TRBV19|TRBJ2-1
TGTGCCAGTAGTATTAGGGTGGGAGGATCATACAATGAGCAGTTCTTC
CASSIRVGGSYNEQFF
>NA|TRBD2|TRBV6-1|TRBJ2-1
TGTGCCAGCAGTGTAGGAAGAGCGGGGAGCTCCTACAATGAGCAGTTCTTC
CASSVGRAGSSYNEQFF
>NA|NA|TRBV2|TRBJ1-6
TGTGCCAGCGGGGGGGTCGAGGGTCCTCTCCACTTT
CASGGVEGPLHF
>NA|TRBD2|TRBV7-3|TRBJ2-1
TGTGCCAGCAGCTTAAACGGGGGGGCCGGTCGGAATGAGCAGTTCTTC
CASSLNGGAGRNEQFF
>NA|NA|TRBV15|TRBJ1-1
TGTGCCACCAGCACTACAGGGAACACTGAAGCTTTCTTT
CATSTTGNTEAFF
>once|NA|TRBV5-1|TRBJ2-2
TGCGCCAGCAGCTCCAGGGAGCTGTTTTTT
CASSSRELFF
>NA|TRBD1|TRBV4-3|TRBJ1-5
TGCGCCAGCAGCCAATACAGGACAGGGCGCCAGCCCCAGCATTTT
CASSQYRTGRQPQHF
>NA|TRBD2|TRBV10-1|TRBJ2-7
TGCGCCAGCACACTAGCGGGCAACCGTAGGAGCTCCTACGAGCAGTACTTC
CASTLAGNRRSSYEQYF
>NA|TRBD1|TRBV6-6|TRBJ1-1
TGTGCCGCCGAGGACAGGGGTACTGAAGCTTTCTTT
CAAEDRGTEAFF
>NA|NA|TRBV6-5|TRBJ2-2
TGTGCCAGCAGTTATAGGGACAAAAGGTCCGGGGAGCTGTTTTTT
CASSYRDKRSGELFF
>NA|NA|TRBV9|TRBJ1-3
TGTGCCAGCAGCTTGGGCGGGGGAAACACCATATATTTT
CASSLGGGNTIYF